This passage covers 6 T cell receptor beta chains from one sample sequenced in a study of blood T cells in healthy people across ages. Next came a second PCR, run for about 6 to 12 cycles, which used a sample-barcoded 5' primer along with a J-beta primer mix. MiXCR, run by TCRdb on the 5' RACE reads, gives a single entry per CDR3 protein. The sample shows some 1.4 million distinct CDR3 sequences, approximately 42% of them seen only once. The sequenced sample was blood. All receptors come from a woman in her late teens or twenties in good health.

This clonotype was detected only a few times. A junction boundary mismatches the germline segment, possibly from a read error. In nucleotides, the CDR3 is TGTGCCAGCAGTGACTCGCTGGGGGAGACCCAGTACTTC. It translates to CASSDSLGETQYF. The rearrangement links TRBV6-5 to TRBJ2-5; D is undetermined. The CDR3 runs to 13 residues. The germline V gene encodes CDR1 MNHEY and CDR2 SVGAGI.

The rearrangement joins TRBV6-5 to TRBJ2-1; 10 bases fit TRBD2. The germline V gene encodes CDR1 MNHEY and CDR2 SVGAGI. The V and J ends lost 9 bases and 7 bases, in that order; junction bases with no gene match: 9. CDR3 length: 14 amino acids. CDR3 coding DNA: TGTGCCAGTCACAGGGGACTAGCGAGAAATGAGCAGTTCTTC. This sequence encodes CASHRGLARNEQFF.

This chain joins TRBV28 and TRBJ2-1; D is perhaps TRBD1 (6 bases). V was clipped by 6 bases and J by 0 bases, with 12 bases between them. This CDR3 is 15 amino acids long. Germline CDR1 MDHEN, CDR2 SYDVKM. The CDR3, as DNA: TGTGCCAGCAGCCTGACAGGACACTCCTACAATGAGCAGTTCTTC. Protein sequence: CASSLTGHSYNEQFF. Combining the CDR3 with reference TRBV28 and TRBJ2-1 gives the whole variable domain DVKVTQSSRYLVKRTGEKVFLECVQDMDHENMFWYRQDPGLGLRLIYFSYDVKMKEKGDIPEGYSVSREKKERFSLILESASTNQTSMYLCASSLTGHSYNEQFFGPGTRLTVL.

This clonotype has only a few counts. The chain couples TRBV2 to TRBJ1-1; 7 bases map to TRBD1. The CDR3 length is 13 residues. Germline CDR1 is SNHLY and CDR2 is FYNNEI. Germline trimming cut 1 base from V and 10 bases from J; bases unmatched to any gene: 6. The chain's CDR3 is CASSEVGGQRAFF. As DNA, the CDR3 is TGTGCCAGCAGTGAAGTGGGGGGACAGAGAGCTTTCTTT.

There are a few counts of this clonotype. The J gene is TRBJ2-7, the V gene TRBV12-3 or TRBV12-4; 13 bases match TRBD2. The V gene end was trimmed by 4 bases and the J gene end by 6 bases; junction bases not matched to a gene: 6. The CDR3 covers 15 residues. This CDR3 is CASSSGLAGAPEQYF. CDR3 DNA sequence: TGTGCCAGCAGTTCCGGACTAGCGGGAGCTCCCGAGCAGTACTTC.

This chain uses TRBV7-9 with TRBJ2-1, with D possibly TRBD2 on 7 matching bases. Germline values: CDR1 SEHNR, CDR2 FQNEAQ (reference sequence). The CDR3 extends over 14 amino acids. The V gene lost 7 bases and the J gene lost 8 bases, with 18 bases spanning the gap. CDR3 in amino acids: CASTKAGGAHEQFF. The CDR3 DNA sequence: TGTGCCAGCACCAAGGCTGGGGGGGCCCATGAGCAGTTCTTC.